These T cell receptor beta chains were read from a single sample in a study of blood T cell repertoires in COVID-19. This table comes from immunoSEQ multiplex PCR, and its TCRdb copy is limited to in-frame clones, with some not included. This table holds about 100,000 clones, roughly 79% found once. Sequencing was carried out using peripheral blood. The origin of the receptors is an older woman with acute or convalescent COVID-19. Each CDR3 is given with its conserved first and last residue. D genes are given only for firm matches. Clone size is stated in some rows and not others, as once, few, many or a class when expanded.

.,TRBJ2-3,TRBV15,.,15,TGTGCCACCAGCATTGGACGGGGTAGCACAGATACGCAGTATTTT,CATSIGRGSTDTQYF
TRBD2,TRBJ2-1,TRBV9,.,15,TGTGCCAGCAGCGTCCAAGCGGGGGGCCTGGATGAGCAGTTCTTC,CASSVQAGGLDEQFF
TRBD1,TRBJ2-3,TRBV7-3,.,15,TGTGCCAGCAGCCCCGGGACAGGGGGCATAGATACGCAGTATTTT,CASSPGTGGIDTQYF
TRBD1,TRBJ2-5,TRBV19,once,14,TGTGCCAGTAGTAAATGGGACAGGCAAGAGACCCAGTACTTC,CASSKWDRQETQYF
TRBD1,TRBJ2-2,TRBV5-1,.,15,TGCGCCAGCAGCTCCGGACAGGGGGCCATCGGGGAGCTGTTTTTT,CASSSGQGAIGELFF
TRBD2,TRBJ2-1,TRBV29-1,.,13,TGCAGCGTTCCCTCGGGGGGGGGCGATGAGCAGTTCTTC,CSVPSGGGDEQFF
.,TRBJ1-1,TRBV19,.,12,TGTGCCAGTAGTATTACTTACACTGAAGCTTTCTTT,CASSITYTEAFF
TRBD2,TRBJ2-1,TRBV5-4,.,15,TGTGCCAGCAGCTCCCGGACTAGATCCTACAATGAGCAGTTCTTC,CASSSRTRSYNEQFF
.,TRBJ1-6,TRBV5-4,.,13,TGTGCCAGTAATACAGAGTTTGGTTCACCCCTCCACTTT,CASNTEFGSPLHF
.,TRBJ2-2,TRBV7-8,.,16,TGTGCCAGCAGCTTAACATCTCAACAGGGTTTCGGGGAGCTGTTTTTT,CASSLTSQQGFGELFF
.,TRBJ1-2,TRBV18,.,14,TGTGCCAGCTCACCACCGGCGGCAGACTATGGCTACACCTTC,CASSPPAADYGYTF
.,TRBJ2-7,TRBV6-1,.,15,TGTGCCAGCAGTGAACAGGGGACCTTTACTCGCGAGCAGTACTTC,CASSEQGTFTREQYF
TRBD2,TRBJ2-7,TRBV10-1,.,13,TGCGCCAGCAGTGAGTCGGGCGGGGGGGAGCAGTACTTC,CASSESGGGEQYF
.,TRBJ2-6,TRBV29-1,.,16,TGCAGCGCTTTGTCCATCGGTCGGTCCGGGGCCAACGTCCTGACTTTC,CSALSIGRSGANVLTF
TRBD2,TRBJ2-1,TRBV7-8,.,19,TGTGCCAGCAGCTCAAAAACCGGGACTAGTCTAAGCTCCTACAATGAGCAGTTCTTC,CASSSKTGTSLSSYNEQFF
.,TRBJ1-2,TRBV11-2,.,13,TGTGCCAGCAGCTTAGGGGGGGTCTATGGCTACACCTTC,CASSLGGVYGYTF
TRBD2,TRBJ2-7,TRBV7-8,.,18,TGTGCCAGCAGCTTAGCGACCGGGCGGGGGGCACCTACCTACGAGCAGTACTTC,CASSLATGRGAPTYEQYF
TRBD2,TRBJ2-1,TRBV12-5,.,17,TGTGCTAGTGGTTTGTCACCACGACTAGCGGGGCTCAATGAGCAGTTCTTC,CASGLSPRLAGLNEQFF
.,TRBJ2-2,TRBV27,once,15,TGTGCCAGCAGTTTTCGAACTGTATCCACCGGGGAGCTGTTTTTT,CASSFRTVSTGELFF
TRBD2,TRBJ2-5,TRBV5-1,.,16,TGCGCCAGCAGTTTGGGACCCGCGGGGGAAGGAGAGACCCAGTACTTC,CASSLGPAGEGETQYF
.,TRBJ1-1,TRBV6-6,.,15,TGTGCCAGTCACCGGGGGGATCTTCCGAACACTGAAGCTTTCTTT,CASHRGDLPNTEAFF
.,TRBJ2-1,TRBV5-6,.,14,TGTGCCAGCAGATTATCGGCGGGCTGGAATGAGCAGTTCTTC,CASRLSAGWNEQFF
TRBD1,TRBJ2-6,TRBV11-2,.,17,TGTGCCAGCAGCTCAACAGGGGGTGATCCTGGGGCCAACGTCCTGACTTTC,CASSSTGGDPGANVLTF
.,TRBJ1-2,TRBV7-2,.,13,TGTGCCAGCAGCCCCGGCCCGGGGGGTGGCTACACCTTC,CASSPGPGGGYTF
TRBD1,TRBJ1-5,TRBV28,.,15,TGTGCCAGCAGTCCCTCGGGACAGGGAAATCAGCCCCAGCATTTT,CASSPSGQGNQPQHF
.,TRBJ2-7,TRBV20-1,.,11,TGCAGTGTAGGGCCAGGGCGGGAGCAGTACTTC,CSVGPGREQYF
TRBD1,TRBJ2-7,TRBV12-5,.,14,TGTGCTAGTGGCGACCGGGACAGACTCTACGAGCAGTACTTC,CASGDRDRLYEQYF
.,TRBJ1-3,TRBV7-2,.,18,TGTGCCAGCAGCTTAGGGGTTTGGGCAGGGCAGTCCGGAAACACCATATATTTT,CASSLGVWAGQSGNTIYF